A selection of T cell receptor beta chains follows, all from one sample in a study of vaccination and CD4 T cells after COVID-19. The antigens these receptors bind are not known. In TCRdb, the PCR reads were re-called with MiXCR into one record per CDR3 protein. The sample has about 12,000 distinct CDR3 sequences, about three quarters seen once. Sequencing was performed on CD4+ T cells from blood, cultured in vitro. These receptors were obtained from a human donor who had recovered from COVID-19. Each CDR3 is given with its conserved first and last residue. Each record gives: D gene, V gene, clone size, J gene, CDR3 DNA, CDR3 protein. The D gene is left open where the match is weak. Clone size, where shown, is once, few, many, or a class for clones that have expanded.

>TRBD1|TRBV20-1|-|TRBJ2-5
TGCAGTGCTAAACGACAGGGCAAGACCCAGTACTTC
CSAKRQGKTQYF
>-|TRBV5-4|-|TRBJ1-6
TGTGCCAGCAGACAAAACAGGAATAATTCACCCCTCCACTTT
CASRQNRNNSPLHF
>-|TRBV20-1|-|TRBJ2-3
TGCAGTGCTAGCGGGGGACACACAGATACGCAGTATTTT
CSASGGHTDTQYF
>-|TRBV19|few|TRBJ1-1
TGTGCCAGTAGTATAAGACGGACGGACACTGAAGCTTTCTTT
CASSIRRTDTEAFF
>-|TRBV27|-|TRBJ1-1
TGTGCCAGCAGCCAGCCTCCTGGAGGGACTGAAGCTTTCTTT
CASSQPPGGTEAFF
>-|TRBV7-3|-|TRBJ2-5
TGTGCCAGCAGGTTAGGTGGGAGTCGAGAGACCCAGTACTTC
CASRLGGSRETQYF
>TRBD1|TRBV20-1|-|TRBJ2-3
TGCAGTGCAAAGAATCCGGGACAGAGCACAGATACGCAGTATTTT
CSAKNPGQSTDTQYF
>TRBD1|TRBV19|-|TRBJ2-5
TGTGCCAGTAGTATAGTCCTTCCGGGACAGGGGGCAAGGGAGACCCAGTACTTC
CASSIVLPGQGARETQYF
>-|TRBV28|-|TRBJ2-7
TGTGCCAGCACCAGGACTGTCTACGAGCAGTACTTC
CASTRTVYEQYF
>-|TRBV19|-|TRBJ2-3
TGTGCCAGTAGTACGACAGGTCCACTCAACACAGATACGCAGTATTTT
CASSTTGPLNTDTQYF
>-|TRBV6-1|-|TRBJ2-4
TGTGCCAGCAGACGATGGCGGGAACATAAAAACATTCAGTACTTC
CASRRWREHKNIQYF
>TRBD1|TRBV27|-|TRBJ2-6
TGTGCCAGCAGTTCCGGGACAGGGGGCGCGACTGGGGCCAACGTCCTGACTTTC
CASSSGTGGATGANVLTF
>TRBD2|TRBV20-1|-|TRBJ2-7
TGCAGTGCTAAGAGACGGGGGGTTGCCTACGAGCAGTACTTC
CSAKRRGVAYEQYF
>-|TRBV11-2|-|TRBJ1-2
TGTGCCAGCAGCTTAGATATCCCCAGGGGTGGCTACACCTTC
CASSLDIPRGGYTF
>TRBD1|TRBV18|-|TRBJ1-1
TGTGCCAGCTCACCACGGACAGGGACCAACACGAACACTGAAGCTTTCTTT
CASSPRTGTNTNTEAFF
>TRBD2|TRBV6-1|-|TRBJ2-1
TGTGCCAGCAGTGTACGGGGAGGGAGGGCCTACAATGAGCAGTTCTTC
CASSVRGGRAYNEQFF
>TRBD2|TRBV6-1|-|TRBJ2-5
TGTGCCAGCACCAATTTTGGACTAGTATATGAGACCCAGTACTTC
CASTNFGLVYETQYF
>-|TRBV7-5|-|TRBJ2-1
-
CISVPEAIEVLGELAHNEQFF
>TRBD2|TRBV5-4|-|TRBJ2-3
TGTGCCAGCAGCCCCAATAGTGGCGGGGGAAGAGATACGCAGTATTTT
CASSPNSGGGRDTQYF
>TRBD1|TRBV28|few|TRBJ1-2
TGTGCCAGCAGCCAAGACAGGGGGAAGGGCTACACCTTC
CASSQDRGKGYTF
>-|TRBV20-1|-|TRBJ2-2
TGCAGTGCTAGAGTGTGGGGCAACACCGGGGAGCTGTTTTTT
CSARVWGNTGELFF
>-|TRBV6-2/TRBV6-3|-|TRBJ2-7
TGTGCCAGCTCGATCCCCGGGACGCAAGCCTACGAGCAGTACTTC
CASSIPGTQAYEQYF
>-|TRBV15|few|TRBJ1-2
TGTGCCACCAGCAGAGATCGCATGGGGGCGGTATATGGCTACACCTTC
CATSRDRMGAVYGYTF
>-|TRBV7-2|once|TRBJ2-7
TGTGCCAGCAGCTTAGTTGCGACTAGGCACGAGCAGTACTTC
CASSLVATRHEQYF
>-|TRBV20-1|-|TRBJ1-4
TGCAGTGCTAGAGGTCCAGGGAATAATGAAAAACTGTTTTTT
CSARGPGNNEKLFF
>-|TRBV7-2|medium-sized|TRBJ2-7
TGTGCCAGCAGCTTAGCGGCGGACAACAGCTACGAGCAGTACTTC
CASSLAADNSYEQYF
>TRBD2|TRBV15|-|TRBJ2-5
TGTGCCACCAGCAGAGATCGTGGGGGGGGGTCGGAGACCCAGTACTTC
CATSRDRGGGSETQYF
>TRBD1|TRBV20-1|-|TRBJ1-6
TGCAGTGCTCAAAACAGGGGTGTTAGTTCACCCCTCCACTTT
CSAQNRGVSSPLHF
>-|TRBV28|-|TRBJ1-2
TGTGCCAGCAGGCGGGGGGGGTACTTTAACTATGGCTACACCTTC
CASRRGGYFNYGYTF
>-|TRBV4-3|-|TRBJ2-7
TGCGCCAGCAGCCGAGACGAGGGGGTCTACGAGCAGTACTTC
CASSRDEGVYEQYF
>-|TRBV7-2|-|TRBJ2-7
TGTGCCAGCAGCTCGCTCCGGGACGGGTCCTACGAGCAGTACTTC
CASSSLRDGSYEQYF
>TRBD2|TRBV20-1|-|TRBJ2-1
TGCAGTGCTACTACGGTTAGCGGGGTCGAGCAGTTCTTC
CSATTVSGVEQFF
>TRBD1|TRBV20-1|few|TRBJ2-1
TGCAGTGCTACACAGGGGGCCCTGACCTACAATGAGCAGTTCTTC
CSATQGALTYNEQFF
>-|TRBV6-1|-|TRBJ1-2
TGTGCCAGCATCGTAAGGTCGGGAGGTCGCGGCTACACCTTC
CASIVRSGGRGYTF
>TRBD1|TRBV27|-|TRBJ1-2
TGTGCCAGCAGGGAACAGGGGCGCCATGGCTACACCTTC
CASREQGRHGYTF
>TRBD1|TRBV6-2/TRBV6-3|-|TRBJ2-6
TGTGCCAGCAGTTACGGCGGGACAGGGTCGTCTGGGGCCAACGTCCTGACTTTC
CASSYGGTGSSGANVLTF
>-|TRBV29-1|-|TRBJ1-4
TGCAGCGGTACGGTGGGTGAAAAACTGTTTTTT
CSGTVGEKLFF
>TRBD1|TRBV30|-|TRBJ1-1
TGTGCCTGGAGTCTACCCCCACGGACAGGGATTATGACTTTCTTT
CAWSLPPRTGIMTFF
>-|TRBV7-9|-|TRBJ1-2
TGTGCCAGCAGCTTAGTTGCCTCAGCTAACTATGGCTACACCTTC
CASSLVASANYGYTF
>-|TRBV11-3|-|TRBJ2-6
TGTGCCAGCAGCCTGGGGGGAGGTGGGGCCAACGTCCTGACTTTC
CASSLGGGGANVLTF
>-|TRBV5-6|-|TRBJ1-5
TGTGCCAGCACCCGGGGGGGCGGACAGCCCCAGCATTTT
CASTRGGGQPQHF
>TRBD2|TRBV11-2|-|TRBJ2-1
TGTGCCAGCAGCCTGACTAGCGGAGCTGTATACAATGAGCAGTTCTTC
CASSLTSGAVYNEQFF
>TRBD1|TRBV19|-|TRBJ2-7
TGTGCCAGTAGTGTCGACAGGGGTGAGCAGTACTTC
CASSVDRGEQYF
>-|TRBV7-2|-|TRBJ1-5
TGTGCCAGCAGCATAGGGGCGGGCCGCAATCAGCCCCAGCATTTT
CASSIGAGRNQPQHF
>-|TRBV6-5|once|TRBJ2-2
TGTGCCAGCAGTTACGCGGCCCCCGGGGAGCTGTTTTTT
CASSYAAPGELFF
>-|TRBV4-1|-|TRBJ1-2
TGCGCCAGCAGCCAAGGGGCGGGGGCGGGTGGCTACACCTTC
CASSQGAGAGGYTF
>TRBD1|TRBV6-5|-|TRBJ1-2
TGTGCCAGCAGGTACAGGGGGCAGGGTGGCTACACCTTC
CASRYRGQGGYTF
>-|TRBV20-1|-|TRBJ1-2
TGCAGTGCTAGTGAGATCTCTAACTATGGCTACACCTTC
CSASEISNYGYTF
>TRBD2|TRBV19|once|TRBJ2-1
TGTGCCAGTAGTATGTGGCTAGCGGGAGACAATGAGCAGTTCTTC
CASSMWLAGDNEQFF
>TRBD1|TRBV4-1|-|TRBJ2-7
TGCGCCAGCAGCCAAGTGCGGGACAGGGGTCTGATTTGGTTC
CASSQVRDRGLIWF
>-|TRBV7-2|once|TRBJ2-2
TGTGCCAGCAGCGGACCCCGCACCGGGGAGCTGTTTTTT
CASSGPRTGELFF
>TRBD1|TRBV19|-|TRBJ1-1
TGTGCCAGTAGTACCCCGTACCGGGACAGGAACACTGAAGCTTTCTTT
CASSTPYRDRNTEAFF
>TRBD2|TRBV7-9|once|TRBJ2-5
TGTGCCAGCAGCTTATCACCGGGACTAGCGGGAGTCGGGGAAGAGACCCAGTACTTC
CASSLSPGLAGVGEETQYF
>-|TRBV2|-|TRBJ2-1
TGTGCCAGCAGTGACAGGGGGAGGGACCAGTTCTTC
CASSDRGRDQFF
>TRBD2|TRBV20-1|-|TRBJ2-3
TGCAGTGCTAGAGATTGGCTAGCGGGAGCGAGCACAGATACGCAGTATTTT
CSARDWLAGASTDTQYF
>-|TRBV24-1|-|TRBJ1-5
TGTGCCACCAGTGGGGAGACAACTAATCAGCCCCAGCATTTT
CATSGETTNQPQHF
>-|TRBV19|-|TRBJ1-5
TGTGCCAGTAGCCGGATTGTTTCGTCGGCCGGGGATCAGCCCCAGCATTTT
CASSRIVSSAGDQPQHF
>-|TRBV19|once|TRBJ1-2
TGTGCCAGTAGTATTGCTAACTATGGCTACACCTTC
CASSIANYGYTF
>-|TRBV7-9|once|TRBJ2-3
TGTGCCAGCAGCTTTGGCGGGTACACAGATACGCAGTATTTT
CASSFGGYTDTQYF
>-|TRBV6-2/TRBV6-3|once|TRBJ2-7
TGTGCCAGCAGTTGGGAGGACACCGCCTACGAGCAGTACTTC
CASSWEDTAYEQYF